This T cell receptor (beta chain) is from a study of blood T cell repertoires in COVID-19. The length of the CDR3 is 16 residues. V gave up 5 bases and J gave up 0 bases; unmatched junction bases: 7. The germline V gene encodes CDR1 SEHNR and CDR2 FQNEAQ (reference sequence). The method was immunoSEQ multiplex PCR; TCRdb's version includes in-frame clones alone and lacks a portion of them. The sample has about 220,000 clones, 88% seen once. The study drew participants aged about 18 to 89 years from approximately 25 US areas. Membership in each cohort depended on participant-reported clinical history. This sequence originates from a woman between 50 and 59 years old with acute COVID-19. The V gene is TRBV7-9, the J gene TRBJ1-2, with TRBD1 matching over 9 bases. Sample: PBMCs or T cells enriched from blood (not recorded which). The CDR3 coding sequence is TGTGCCAGCAGCCCCTGGGACAGGGCCTCTAACTATGGCTACACCTTC. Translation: CASSPWDRASNYGYTF.